This T cell receptor (beta chain) was captured by sequencing in a study of blood T cell repertoires in COVID-19. Here immunoSEQ multiplex PCR was the method, and the copy in TCRdb shows in-frame clones only, minus some. This table has about 280,000 clones, around nine tenths appearing once. The CDR3 has 14 amino acids. CDR1 and CDR2 (germline): MDHEN, SYDVKM. Trimming stripped 6 bases from V and 0 bases from J, with 10 bases between. The sample comprised PBMCs or T cells enriched from blood (not recorded which). The chain couples TRBV28 to TRBJ2-3, with D unresolved. The source of this sequence is a woman in her sixties who had recovered from COVID-19. CDR3 region: CASSEPSSTDTQYF. The CDR3 DNA is TGTGCCAGCAGCGAGCCATCTAGCACAGATACGCAGTATTTT. Full variable domain (remainder filled in from reference TRBV28 and TRBJ2-3): DVKVTQSSRYLVKRTGEKVFLECVQDMDHENMFWYRQDPGLGLRLIYFSYDVKMKEKGDIPEGYSVSREKKERFSLILESASTNQTSMYLCASSEPSSTDTQYFGPGTRLTVL.